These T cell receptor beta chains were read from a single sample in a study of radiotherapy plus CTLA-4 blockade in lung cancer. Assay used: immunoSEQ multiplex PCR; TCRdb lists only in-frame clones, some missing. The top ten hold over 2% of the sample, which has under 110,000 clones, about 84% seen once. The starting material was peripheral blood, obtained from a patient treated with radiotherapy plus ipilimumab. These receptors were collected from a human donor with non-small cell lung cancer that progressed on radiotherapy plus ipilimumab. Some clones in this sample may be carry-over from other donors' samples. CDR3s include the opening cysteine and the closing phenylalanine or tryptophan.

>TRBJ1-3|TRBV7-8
CASSAKVSENSGNTIYF
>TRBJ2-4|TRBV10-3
CAIRGTAENIQYF
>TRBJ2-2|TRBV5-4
CASREVAGGNTGELFF
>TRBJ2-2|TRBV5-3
CARSSSGGGNTGELFF
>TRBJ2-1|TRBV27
CASSPSEDYYNEQFF
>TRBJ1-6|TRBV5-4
CASRQDYNSPLHF
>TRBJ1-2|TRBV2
CGGGNRGRGGYTF
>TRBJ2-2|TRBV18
CASSPRGVSVTGELFF
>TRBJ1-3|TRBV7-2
CASSLNQGRGNTIYF
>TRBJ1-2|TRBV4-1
CASSRQERDRDSLGYTF
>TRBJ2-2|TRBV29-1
CSVDRVGGTGELFF
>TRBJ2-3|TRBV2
CASSTNRGGWADTQYF
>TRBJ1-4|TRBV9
CASSVGGGTTNEKLFF
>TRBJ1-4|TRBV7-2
CASSLASPWDRVNEKLFF
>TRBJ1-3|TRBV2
CASTTQGSGNTIYF
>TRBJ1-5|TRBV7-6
CASSQPNQPQHF